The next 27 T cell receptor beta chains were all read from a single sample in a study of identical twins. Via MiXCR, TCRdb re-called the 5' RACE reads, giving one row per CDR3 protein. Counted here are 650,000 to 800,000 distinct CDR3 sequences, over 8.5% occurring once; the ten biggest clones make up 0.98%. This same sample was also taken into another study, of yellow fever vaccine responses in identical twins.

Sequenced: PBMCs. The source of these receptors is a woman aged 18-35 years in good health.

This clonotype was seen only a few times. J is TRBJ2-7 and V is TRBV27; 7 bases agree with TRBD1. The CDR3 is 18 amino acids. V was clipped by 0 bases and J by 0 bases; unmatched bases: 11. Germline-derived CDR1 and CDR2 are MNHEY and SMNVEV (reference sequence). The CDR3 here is CASSLSVAATGSSYEQYF. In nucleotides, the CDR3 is TGTGCCAGCAGTTTATCGGTCGCTGCGACAGGGAGCTCCTACGAGCAGTACTTC.

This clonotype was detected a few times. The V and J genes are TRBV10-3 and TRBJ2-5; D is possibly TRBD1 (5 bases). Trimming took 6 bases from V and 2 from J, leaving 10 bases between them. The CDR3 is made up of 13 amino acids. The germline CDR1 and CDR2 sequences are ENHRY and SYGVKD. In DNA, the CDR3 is TGTGCCATCAGAGGGGTAGCACAAGAGACCCAGTACTTC. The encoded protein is CAIRGVAQETQYF.

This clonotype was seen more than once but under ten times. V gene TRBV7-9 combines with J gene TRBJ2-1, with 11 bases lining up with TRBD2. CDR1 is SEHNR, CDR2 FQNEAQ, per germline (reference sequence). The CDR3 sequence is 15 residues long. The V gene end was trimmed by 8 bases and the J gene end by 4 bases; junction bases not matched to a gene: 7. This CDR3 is CASRPLAGAYNEQFF. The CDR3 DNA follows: TGTGCCAGCCGCCCACTAGCGGGGGCGTACAATGAGCAGTTCTTC.

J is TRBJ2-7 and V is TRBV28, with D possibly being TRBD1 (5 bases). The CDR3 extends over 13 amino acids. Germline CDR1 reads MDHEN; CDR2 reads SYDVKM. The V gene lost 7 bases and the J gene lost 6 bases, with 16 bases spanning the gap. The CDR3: CASIVASGAEQYF. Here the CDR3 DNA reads TGTGCCAGCATCGTGGCAAGTGGGGCCGAGCAGTACTTC.

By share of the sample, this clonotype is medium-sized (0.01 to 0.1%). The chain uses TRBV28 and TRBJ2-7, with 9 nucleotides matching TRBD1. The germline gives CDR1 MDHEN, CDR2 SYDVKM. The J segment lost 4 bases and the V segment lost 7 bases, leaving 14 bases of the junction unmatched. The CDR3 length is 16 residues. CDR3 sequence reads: CASKPDRRDRAYEQYF. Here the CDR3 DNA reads TGTGCCAGCAAGCCCGACCGCCGGGACAGGGCTTACGAGCAGTACTTC.

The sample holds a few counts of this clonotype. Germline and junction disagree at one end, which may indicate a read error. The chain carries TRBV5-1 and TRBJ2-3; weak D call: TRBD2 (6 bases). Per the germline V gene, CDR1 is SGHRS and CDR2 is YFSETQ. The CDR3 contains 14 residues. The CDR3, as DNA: TGCGCCAGCAGTTTGGCTAGCGCCACAGATACGCAGTATTTT. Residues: CASSLASATDTQYF.

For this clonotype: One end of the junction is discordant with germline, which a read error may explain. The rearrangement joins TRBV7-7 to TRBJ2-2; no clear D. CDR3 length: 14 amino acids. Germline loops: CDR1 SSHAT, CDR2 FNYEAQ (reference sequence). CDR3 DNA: TGTGCTAGCAGCTCTACCCCATCAACCGGGGAGCTGTTTTTT. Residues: CASSSTPSTGELFF.

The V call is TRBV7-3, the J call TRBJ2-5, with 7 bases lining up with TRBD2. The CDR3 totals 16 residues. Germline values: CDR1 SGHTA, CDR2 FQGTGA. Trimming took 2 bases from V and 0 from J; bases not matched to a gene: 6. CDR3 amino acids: CASSLPGEGYQETQYF. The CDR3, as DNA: TGTGCCAGCAGCTTACCCGGGGAGGGATACCAAGAGACCCAGTACTTC.

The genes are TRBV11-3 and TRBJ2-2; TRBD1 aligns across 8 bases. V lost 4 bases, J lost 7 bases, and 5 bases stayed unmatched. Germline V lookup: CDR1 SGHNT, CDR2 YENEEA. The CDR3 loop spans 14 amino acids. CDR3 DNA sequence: TGTGCCAGCAGCTCGGACAGGGATTACGGGGAGCTGTTTTTT. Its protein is CASSSDRDYGELFF.

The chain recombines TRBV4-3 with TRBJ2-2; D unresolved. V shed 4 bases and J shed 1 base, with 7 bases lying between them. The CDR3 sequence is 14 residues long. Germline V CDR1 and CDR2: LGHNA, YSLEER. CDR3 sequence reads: CASSRGWNTGELFF. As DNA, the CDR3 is TGCGCCAGCAGCCGTGGATGGAACACCGGGGAGCTGTTTTTT.

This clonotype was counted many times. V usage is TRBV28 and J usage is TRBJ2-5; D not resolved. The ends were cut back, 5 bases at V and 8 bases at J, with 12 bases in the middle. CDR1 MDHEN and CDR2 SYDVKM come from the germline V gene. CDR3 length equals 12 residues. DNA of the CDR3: TGTGCCAGCAGTCCCCTTCCTGAAACCCAGTACTTC. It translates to CASSPLPETQYF.

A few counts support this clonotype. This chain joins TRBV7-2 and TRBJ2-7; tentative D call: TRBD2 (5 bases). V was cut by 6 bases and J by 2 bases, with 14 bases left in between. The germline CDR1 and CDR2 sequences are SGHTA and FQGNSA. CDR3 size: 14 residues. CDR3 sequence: CASRKSGATYEQYF. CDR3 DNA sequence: TGTGCCAGCAGGAAGAGCGGAGCAACCTACGAGCAGTACTTC.

CDR3 in DNA: TGTGCCAGCAGTAACGGTAACAATGAGCAGTTCTTC. It is translated as CASSNGNNEQFF. V is TRBV16 and J is TRBJ2-1; D remains ambiguous. The CDR3 has 12 amino acids. CDR1 KGHSY and CDR2 FQNENV come from the germline V gene. The V and J ends lost 6 bases and 5 bases respectively, with 8 bases between them.

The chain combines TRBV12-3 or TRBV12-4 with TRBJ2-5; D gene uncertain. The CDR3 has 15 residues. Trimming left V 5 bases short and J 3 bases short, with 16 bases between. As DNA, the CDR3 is TGTGCCAGCAGTACGTATAAGGGCCTTAAAGAGACCCAGTACTTC. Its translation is CASSTYKGLKETQYF.

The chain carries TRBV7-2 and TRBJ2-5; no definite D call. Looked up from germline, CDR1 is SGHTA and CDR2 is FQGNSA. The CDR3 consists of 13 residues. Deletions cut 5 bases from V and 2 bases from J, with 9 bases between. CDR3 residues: CASSVGWQETQYF. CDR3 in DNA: TGTGCCAGCAGCGTCGGATGGCAAGAGACCCAGTACTTC. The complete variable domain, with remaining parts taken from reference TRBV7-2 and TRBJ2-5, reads GAGVSQSPSNKVTEKGKDVELRCDPISGHTALYWYRQSLGQGLEFLIYFQGNSAPDKSGLPSDRFSAERTGGSVSTLTIQRTQQEDSAVYLCASSVGWQETQYFGPGTRLLVL.

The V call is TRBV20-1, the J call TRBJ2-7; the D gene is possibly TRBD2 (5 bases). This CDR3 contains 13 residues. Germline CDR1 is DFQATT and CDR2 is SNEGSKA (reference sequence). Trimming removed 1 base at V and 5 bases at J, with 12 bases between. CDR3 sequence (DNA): TGCAGTGCTAGAGGCACCTTGGGAGACGAGCAGTACTTC. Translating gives CSARGTLGDEQYF.

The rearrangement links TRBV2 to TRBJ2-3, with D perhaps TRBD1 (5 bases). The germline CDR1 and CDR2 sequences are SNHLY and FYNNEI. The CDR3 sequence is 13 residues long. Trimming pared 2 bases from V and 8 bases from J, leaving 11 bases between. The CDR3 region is CASSERQTLTQYF. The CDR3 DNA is TGTGCCAGCAGTGAACGACAGACACTTACGCAGTATTTT.

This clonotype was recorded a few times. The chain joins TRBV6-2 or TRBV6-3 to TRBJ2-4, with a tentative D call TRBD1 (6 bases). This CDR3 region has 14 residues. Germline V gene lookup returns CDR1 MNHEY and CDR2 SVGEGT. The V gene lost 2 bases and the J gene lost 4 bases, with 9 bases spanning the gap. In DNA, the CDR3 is TGTGCCAGCAGTTACGGGACACAGAAAAACATTCAGTACTTC. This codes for CASSYGTQKNIQYF.

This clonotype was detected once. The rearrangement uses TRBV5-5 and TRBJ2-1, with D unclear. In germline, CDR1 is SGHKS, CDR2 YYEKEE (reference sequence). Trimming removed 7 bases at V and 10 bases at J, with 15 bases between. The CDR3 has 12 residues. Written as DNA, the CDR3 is TGTGCCAGCGGCCTAGGGCCCCTGGAGCAGTTCTTC. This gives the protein CASGLGPLEQFF.

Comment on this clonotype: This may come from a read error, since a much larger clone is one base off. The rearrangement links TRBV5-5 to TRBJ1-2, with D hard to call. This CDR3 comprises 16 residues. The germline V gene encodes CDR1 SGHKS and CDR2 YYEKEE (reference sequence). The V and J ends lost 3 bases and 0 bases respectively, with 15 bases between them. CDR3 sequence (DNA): TGTGCCAGCAGCTGGGTGGCAAGGAGGTCTAACTATGGCTACACCTTC. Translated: CASSWVARRSNYGYTF.

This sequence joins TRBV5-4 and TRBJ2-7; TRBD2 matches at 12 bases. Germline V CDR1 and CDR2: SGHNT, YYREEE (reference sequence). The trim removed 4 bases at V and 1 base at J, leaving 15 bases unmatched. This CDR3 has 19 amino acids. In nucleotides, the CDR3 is TGTGCCAGCAGCCTCCAAGCGGCTAGCGGGGGGGCCGGGTCCTACGAGCAGTACTTC. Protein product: CASSLQAASGGAGSYEQYF.

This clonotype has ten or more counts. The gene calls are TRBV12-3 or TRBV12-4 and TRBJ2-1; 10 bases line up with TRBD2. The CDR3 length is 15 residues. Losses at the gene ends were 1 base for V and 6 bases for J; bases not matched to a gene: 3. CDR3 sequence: CASSLGTSGFNEQFF. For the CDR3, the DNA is TGTGCCAGCAGTTTAGGGACTAGCGGTTTCAATGAGCAGTTCTTC.

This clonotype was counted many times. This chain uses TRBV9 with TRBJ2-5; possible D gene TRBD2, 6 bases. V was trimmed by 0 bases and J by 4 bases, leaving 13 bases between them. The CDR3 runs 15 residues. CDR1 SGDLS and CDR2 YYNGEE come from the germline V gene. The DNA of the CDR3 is TGTGCCAGCAGCGTAGTAGTTGGGGGAGGAGAGACCCAGTACTTC. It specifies CASSVVVGGGETQYF.

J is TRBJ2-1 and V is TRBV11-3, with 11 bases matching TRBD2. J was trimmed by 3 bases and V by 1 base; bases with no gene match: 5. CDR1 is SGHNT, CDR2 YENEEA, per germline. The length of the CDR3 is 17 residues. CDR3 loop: CASSLGLAGYNYNEQFF. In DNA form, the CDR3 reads TGTGCCAGCAGCTTAGGACTAGCGGGATACAACTACAATGAGCAGTTCTTC.

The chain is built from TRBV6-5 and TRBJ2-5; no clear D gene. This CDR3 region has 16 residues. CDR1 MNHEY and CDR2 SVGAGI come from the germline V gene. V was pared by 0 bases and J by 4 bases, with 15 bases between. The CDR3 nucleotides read TGTGCCAGCAGTTACTCGATGTCAGTGGCGCGAGAGACCCAGTACTTC. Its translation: CASSYSMSVARETQYF.

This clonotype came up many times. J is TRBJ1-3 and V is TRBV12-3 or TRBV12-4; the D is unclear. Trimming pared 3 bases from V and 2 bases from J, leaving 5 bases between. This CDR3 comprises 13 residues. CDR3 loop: CASSFGPGNTIYF. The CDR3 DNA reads TGTGCCAGCAGTTTTGGGCCTGGAAACACCATATATTTT.

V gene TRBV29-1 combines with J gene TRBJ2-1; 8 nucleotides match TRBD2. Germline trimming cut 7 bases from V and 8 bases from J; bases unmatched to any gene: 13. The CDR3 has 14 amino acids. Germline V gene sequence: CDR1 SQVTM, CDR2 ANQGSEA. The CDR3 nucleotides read TGCAGCGGGACCCTCGCGGGGGGTTTGTATGAGCAGTTCTTC. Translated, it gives CSGTLAGGLYEQFF.